This T cell receptor (beta chain) is from a study of cytomegalovirus exposure and HLA in healthy donors. V lost 1 base, J lost 12 bases, and 7 bases lay in between. Germline V lookup: CDR1 SGHTA, CDR2 FQGNSA. The CDR3 consists of 11 residues. Primers included in the PCR were 60 Vbeta and 13 Jbeta primers. Using immunoSEQ multiplex PCR, the repertoire was profiled, and TCRdb retains in-frame clones only, with some absent. The repertoire consists of about 160,000 clones, with 70% to 80% occurring once and the leading ten covering approximately 3.7%. The receptor was derived from a man aged 30 to 39 in good health and CMV-seropositive. J is TRBJ2-1 and V is TRBV7-2, with D tentatively TRBD2 (6 bases). Input material: PBMCs. As DNA, the CDR3 is TGTGCCAGCAGCTTAGTGGGGGGGCAGTTCTTC. It encodes CASSLVGGQFF.